The clone carrying this T cell receptor (beta chain) has a handful of counts. Its target is not known. TCRdb reprocessed the RT-PCR reads via MiXCR and lists one record per CDR3 protein. The data contain more than 450,000 distinct CDR3 sequences, around 11% of them singletons. With 3 bases removed from V and 5 bases from J, the gap between germline ends came to 12 bases. There are 13 residues in the CDR3. CDR1 is DFQATT and CDR2 is SNEGSKA in the germline V gene (reference sequence). The record originates from a study of response to subunit inactivated influenza vaccine. Study-level points and caveats: After each seasonal influenza vaccination, few new T cells are recruited, the authors suggested.

The origin of this receptor is a man aged 50 to 60 who received an inactivated influenza vaccine. The genes are TRBV20-1 and TRBJ2-3; D gene ambiguous. The sequencing here drew on PBMCs from blood, taken on the day of vaccination. CDR3 amino acids: CSARGSWIDTQYF. Here the CDR3 DNA reads TGCAGTGCTAGGGGCTCGTGGATAGATACGCAGTATTTT.